This T cell receptor (beta chain) was documented in a study of OX40 agonist ivuxolimab in advanced cancers. Across the study: Intravenous ivuxolimab at 0.01 to 10 mg/kg was given to patients every 2 weeks. Males comprised 70% to 90% of the group, whose mean age was roughly 60 years (range roughly 23 to 90).

Study-level points and caveats: At 0.1 to 3.0 mg/kg and by week 6, CD4+ and CD8+ T cells in the blood had expanded clonally. CD8+ T cells were the subset that, on average, had more expanded clones than CD4+.

About this clone itself: Its specificity is not known.

From germline, CDR1 is MNHEY and CDR2 SMNVEV (reference sequence). V was shortened by 8 bases and J by 1 base, with 12 bases between the two germline ends. The CDR3 totals 13 residues. Only in-frame clones appear in the TCRdb table, and some are missing; sequencing was by immunoSEQ multiplex PCR. The table includes 50,000 to 65,000 clones, 89% detected once. The receptor comes from an adult with an advanced solid tumor such as melanoma, head and neck, liver or kidney cancer. This chain uses TRBV27 with TRBJ2-7; the D is unclear. The sequenced sample was CD4+ or CD8+ T cells sorted from blood, obtained in a trial of the OX40 agonist ivuxolimab. For the CDR3, the DNA is TGTGCCAGCCCCTGCCCTGGATCCTACGAGCAGTACTTC. This codes for CASPCPGSYEQYF.